What follows is one TCR beta chain and its context. Its antigen remains unknown. This sample is drawn from a study of shared clonotypes between healthy human individuals. About the study: Per donor, CD8 memory used one plate, CD8 naive used two, CD4 memory used three and CD4 naive used three. Study observations and caveats: Non-shared clonotypes displayed generation probabilities falling below those of clonotypes present in all four donors. Rarefaction exposed incomplete sorted-subset sequencing despite large depth.

The CDR3 has 13 amino acids. Germline V gene data show CDR1 as ENHRY and CDR2 as SYGVKD. V was shortened by 10 bases and J by 4 bases, with 13 bases between the two germline ends. Naive CD8 cells lacked CD45RO, underwent positive selection for CCR7 and left out terminally differentiated effector memory CD45RA+ cells. Splitting of each subset's genomic DNA was done evenly across several immunoSEQ plates. TCRdb's table, derived via immunoSEQ multiplex PCR, lists solely in-frame clones and lacks some. The sample comprises about 680,000 clones, about 91% of which are singletons, and approximately 22% rests with the top ten.

V gene TRBV10-3 combines with J gene TRBJ2-2; a possible D gene is TRBD2 (6 bases). Sequenced input: naive CD8+ T cells sorted from blood. The TCR sequence derives from a man aged 25 to 40 in good health. The CDR3 DNA is TGTGCCAGCGAGACGGGAGTCACCGGGGAGCTGTTTTTT. Its protein product is CASETGVTGELFF.